This entry lists 7 T cell receptor beta chains sequenced from one sample in a study of blood T cell repertoires in COVID-19. This table comes from immunoSEQ multiplex PCR, and its TCRdb copy is limited to in-frame clones, with some not included. The sample yields about 260,000 clones, approximately 88% seen once. The sequenced sample was peripheral blood. Source of these receptors: a woman aged 70-85 years with COVID-19, enrolled during active disease.

Turning to this clone: Other nucleotide sequences in the sample specify the same CDR3. This chain links TRBV19 with TRBJ2-7; 11 positions match TRBD2. The CDR3 contains 15 residues. The germline V gene has CDR1 LNHDA and CDR2 SQIVND (reference sequence). V shed 2 bases and J 5 bases; nucleotides not matched to a gene: 5. DNA for the CDR3: TGTGCCAGTAGTATATCTCTAGCGGGAGGAAACGAGCAGTACTTC. Translating gives CASSISLAGGNEQYF.

The chain carries TRBV3-1 (or the pseudogene TRBV3-2) and TRBJ1-2, with TRBD1 matching over 7 bases. V was pared by 8 bases and J by 7 bases, with 13 bases of the junction left unmatched. The length of the CDR3 is 14 residues. The germline V gene has CDR1 LGHDT and CDR2 YNNKEL (reference sequence). The chain's CDR3 is CASANGGQTVGYTF. The CDR3 bases are TGTGCCAGCGCCAACGGGGGACAGACGGTTGGCTACACCTTC.

The gene calls are TRBV6-5 and TRBJ1-1, with D perhaps matching TRBD1 (5 bases). Germline CDR1 reads MNHEY; CDR2 reads SVGAGI. Trimming left V 6 bases short and J 1 base short, with 15 bases between. This CDR3 comprises 15 residues. The CDR3 region has the DNA TGTGCCAGCAGCCGTCCCGGGACTTGGAACACTGAAGCTTTCTTT. Its translation is CASSRPGTWNTEAFF.

CDR3 protein: CATSRDLGAVGNTIYF. The CDR3 nucleotides are TGTGCCACCAGCAGAGATCTTGGGGCAGTTGGAAACACCATATATTTT. The genes are TRBV15 and TRBJ1-3; possible D gene TRBD1, 5 bases. The CDR3 spans 16 residues. Trimming stripped 0 bases from V and 3 bases from J, with 12 bases between. In germline, CDR1 is LNHNV, CDR2 YYDKDF (reference sequence). Combining the CDR3 with reference TRBV15 and TRBJ1-3 gives the whole variable domain DAMVIQNPRYQVTQFGKPVTLSCSQTLNHNVMYWYQQKSSQAPKLLFHYYDKDFNNEADTPDNFQSRRPNTSFCFLDIRSPGLGDTAMYLCATSRDLGAVGNTIYFGEGSWLTVV.

The genes are TRBV7-9 and TRBJ2-1; 9 bases agree with TRBD2. In germline, CDR1 is SEHNR, CDR2 FQNEAQ (reference sequence). The CDR3 extends over 15 amino acids. V was pared by 5 bases and J by 0 bases, with 2 bases of the junction left unmatched. The CDR3 DNA reads TGTGCCAGCAGCATGCGGGAGGGCTCCTACAATGAGCAGTTCTTC. Its protein product is CASSMREGSYNEQFF.

In its sample, this clone was seen once. The chain combines TRBV27 with TRBJ1-2, with 9 bases that match TRBD1. This CDR3 has 14 residues. J was trimmed by 4 bases and V by 7 bases; bases with no gene match: 7. CDR1 and CDR2 (germline): MNHEY, SMNVEV (reference sequence). The CDR3 region is CASKKGQGSYGYTF. For the CDR3, the DNA is TGTGCCAGCAAAAAGGGACAGGGTAGCTATGGCTACACCTTC.

This chain joins TRBV29-1 and TRBJ2-3; 9 bases agree with TRBD1. CDR1 SQVTM and CDR2 ANQGSEA come from the germline V gene. The length of the CDR3 is 15 residues. V lost 1 base, J lost 1 base, and 3 bases stayed unmatched. CDR3: CSVEGTGVGTDTQYF. The CDR3 DNA sequence: TGCAGCGTTGAAGGGACAGGGGTCGGCACAGATACGCAGTATTTT.